This T cell receptor beta chain was identified during a study of cytomegalovirus exposure and HLA in healthy donors (dated 2017 in TCRdb). Looking at the study overall: An earlier analysis of about 560 of the donors reported about 300 Gb of sequence data and around 120 million unique TCR beta sequences obtained from approximately 180 million T cells. Using immunosequencing, the study profiled T cell repertoires from approximately 700 subjects and related those repertoires to cytomegalovirus serostatus. The study was designed to test whether signatures of past pathogen exposure could be identified by cataloging public T cell receptors. Typing coverage differed by locus: A, B, C, DRB1 and DQB1 were typed in roughly 620-630 donors, DQA1 in 522, DPA1 in 600 to 610, and DPB1 in around 490. The later analysis used no new phenotypic data to find candidate immune exposures, relying instead on TCR beta sequences and their occurrence across donors. Genome-wide SNP genotypes for about 60% of the roughly 700 donors were used in a later genetic analysis, which treated that subset as a discovery cohort. All discovery cohort repertoires had been generated on a single sequencing platform. Among about 400 genotyped donors of the cohort, an average of about 240,000 unique TCR beta nucleotide sequences was sequenced per donor, of which about 19% were non-productive. Both class I and class II loci were covered by HLA typing, at four-digit resolution. Of the 398 genotyped donors, around 81% fell in the genetic ancestry cluster associated with self-reported Caucasian donors. Several DR-DQ haplotypes were handled as single units for association and clustering because linkage in the cohort was strong. About 280 gigabases of sequencing data and approximately 93 million unique TCR sequences were included in an early release covering 500 to 750 HLA-typed donors. Besides the first cohort of around 700 subjects, a separate validation cohort made up of over 100 different subjects was used. Alongside the repertoire data, information on donor age, sex, ethnicity and CMV serostatus was compiled. A later analysis re-examined previously published TCR beta repertoires from roughly 720 donors and added high-resolution HLA genotyping to investigate patterns of TCR occurrence. The study combined high-throughput TCR immunosequencing, statistical association of individual TCRs with disease status, and machine learning to predict cytomegalovirus infection status. An earlier analysis of 500 to 650 of the donors applied high-throughput TCR beta sequencing to assess whether each TCR beta V gene segment acted as functional or pseudogenic. What the study reported, not specific to this receptor: Specific HLA alleles were associated with 16,951 TCR beta sequences at a false discovery rate of 0.05 in a later analysis. Some IMGT-functional V segments, including TRBV6-2 and TRBV6-3, could not be told apart with the 87-base-pair reads, so those segments were excluded. A group of highly shared sequence variants was considered likely to be a technical artifact of the sequencing pipeline. Compared with equally common non-associated chains, HLA-associated TCR beta chains in a later analysis were more clonally expanded and had lower generation probabilities. In a later analysis, most CMV-associated TCR beta chains were found to appear HLA-restricted, with HLA associations seemingly driven largely by CMV exposure. Because HLA typing was unavailable for some donors at each locus, only the typed subset was used in association tests. In this cohort, only TCR beta chains were sequenced, and detectable features were limited by the absence of alpha or paired-chain data. In a later analysis, several top co-occurrence clusters were reported to appear linked to parvovirus B19, influenza, CMV and Epstein-Barr virus. The study gave a list of under 200 TCR beta chains associated with cytomegalovirus. CMV serostatus was the only immune exposure information available for the cohort. According to the authors, the approach could potentially be generalized to other disease states and immunological phenotypes. A further reported finding was that TCR beta sequences accurately predicted the HLA-A and HLA-B alleles for most subjects in the first cohort. The earlier analysis of around 600 of the donors excluded about 16 rarely observed V segments, including chromosome 9 orphons, because counts were too low. Three of the identified cytomegalovirus-associated TCR beta chains were confirmed in vitro to be specific for cytomegalovirus antigens. In both the original and validation cohorts, the classifier was reported to diagnose cytomegalovirus status with high specificity and sensitivity. An earlier analysis of 587 of the donors showed that most TCR beta V segments appeared in productive rearrangements either about 87% or about 30% of the time, which broadly matched IMGT annotations. According to a later analysis, TCR association rates differed among HLA loci, with DRB1 alleles showing the most associated TCRs and HLA-C alleles showing the fewest. Correlated functional status among segregating V segments might reflect linkage disequilibrium, but an unknown experimental factor could not be ruled out. Compared with the approximately 710-donor mean, donors in an Asian-associated ancestry cluster had fewer N-insertions in productive TCRs, according to a later genetic analysis. Across donors, most TCR sequences were observed very rarely, whereas some public TCRs were present in many individuals. Sequencing depth was assumed to be roughly uniform across donors in the presence/absence analyses, though that assumption may not hold. Strong co-occurrence of HLA alleles, especially DR and DQ, made assigning TCR associations to individual alleles difficult. An association between a missense DCLRE1C variant and V-gene and J-gene trimming of TCR beta chains was found in a later genetic analysis and replicated in an independent cohort.

On this clone itself: The antigen it binds to is not known. Base qualities were left out, and no much larger clone turns up one base away.

The cohort consisted of hundreds of healthy bone marrow donors. At the time of sampling, all cohort members were nominally healthy, though unrecorded immune exposures were likely present. The donor tested CMV seronegative, placing the donor among the 352 seronegative members of the cohort. A peripheral blood sample was collected from each donor, and TCR beta sequencing was performed on peripheral blood mononuclear cells. Genomic DNA extraction from the blood cell samples was performed with the Qiagen DNeasy Blood Extraction Kit. The CDR3 sequence holds 15 residues, the cysteine and phenylalanine included. Solely the CDR3 DNA is kept, with 45 bases framed from the first base. Taken from the germline V gene (reference sequence), the CDR1 and CDR2 loops are MNHNY and SVGAGI. V is cut back by 4 bases and J by 3 bases, with 4 bases in the junction unmatched. The library was built by means of the immunoSEQ multiplex PCR assay. For the multiplex PCR, a mixture combining 60 forward primers for TCR Vbeta segments and 13 reverse primers for TCR Jbeta segments was used. A multiplex PCR assay on genomic DNA amplified the CDR3 region of rearranged TCR beta genes. The amplified TCR beta libraries were sequenced on the Illumina HiSeq System as 87-base-pair reads. The original methods were these. In a later analysis, tens of millions of unique TCR beta chains were counted across the roughly 610 repertoires, and roughly 10 million of these chains were shared by at least two donors. Raw reads were error-corrected and collapsed into unique sequences with a nearest-neighbor algorithm that merged closely related sequences to remove PCR and sequencing errors. CDR3 sequences were aligned to IMGT reference sequences to assign V, D and J gene segments. For a sequence to be retained, at least a six-nucleotide match to both a V gene segment and a J gene segment was required. Rearrangements were called productive when the CDR3 lacked stop codons and stayed in frame with V and J; all others were non-productive. Following IMGT convention, CDR3 was defined as the stretch from the second conserved V-encoded cysteine up to the conserved J-encoded phenylalanine. Sequences without an unambiguous match to a single V gene segment were excluded from the earlier analysis of approximately 560 of the donors. In an earlier analysis of 450 to 750 of the donors, a V segment was called functional when productive rearrangements were above 56.7%, and segregating when the standard deviation between donors exceeded 5%. A statistical classification framework was built to diagnose cytomegalovirus status from the catalog of TCR beta chain sequences. In a later analysis, V and J genes were assigned by comparing TCR nucleotide sequences against IMGT/GENE-DB human TR gene sequences. In a later analysis, CDR3 sequences and most-parsimonious VDJ recombination scenarios were assigned using the TCRdist pipeline. In a later analysis, each TCR beta chain was defined by its CDR3 amino acid sequence together with its V-gene family, and reads without a unique V-gene family were excluded. To address suspected cross-contamination and a sequencing artifact, a later analysis removed several hundred highly shared, low-generation-probability nucleotide sequences. A later analysis calculated a clonal expansion index for each public chain from normalized within-repertoire ranks of inferred template counts. In a later analysis, generation probabilities were computed using a VDJ recombination model fitted to out-of-frame rearrangements, and the results were checked against IGoR. A later analysis scored TCR-TCR, TCR-HLA and TCR-CMV co-occurrence with hypergeometric tests, applying a repertoire-size bias correction to TCR pairs. A later analysis estimated false discovery rates by permuting HLA or CMV assignments 20 times. In a later analysis, co-occurring TCRs were grouped using DBSCAN, and TCRdist sequence similarity was added for clustering within HLA-allele-positive subsets. Repertoires with fewer than 30,000 or more than 120,000 public chains, plus five repertoires with anomalous nucleotide sharing, were excluded from co-occurrence clustering. TCRdb limited this immuneACCESS table to in-frame rearrangements with V and J called. A share of clones is missing; checked studies link under half to unresolved V genes, and the rest is unexplained. V, J and clone size are those of that table, while D and trimming were read from the DNA. The sample table shows some 150,000 clones, and roughly 71% are seen once. In total, the top ten clones hold 1.3% of the sample.

Recombination connected TRBV6-6 to TRBJ2-1, with 9 middle bases fitting TRBD2. This TCR derives from a woman aged 40 to 50 in good health and CMV-seronegative. The specimen sequenced was PBMCs. In nucleotides, the sequence is TGTGCCAGCAGTTCCAGCGGGGGGTTCTACAATGAGCAGTTCTTC. It codes for CASSSSGGFYNEQFF.